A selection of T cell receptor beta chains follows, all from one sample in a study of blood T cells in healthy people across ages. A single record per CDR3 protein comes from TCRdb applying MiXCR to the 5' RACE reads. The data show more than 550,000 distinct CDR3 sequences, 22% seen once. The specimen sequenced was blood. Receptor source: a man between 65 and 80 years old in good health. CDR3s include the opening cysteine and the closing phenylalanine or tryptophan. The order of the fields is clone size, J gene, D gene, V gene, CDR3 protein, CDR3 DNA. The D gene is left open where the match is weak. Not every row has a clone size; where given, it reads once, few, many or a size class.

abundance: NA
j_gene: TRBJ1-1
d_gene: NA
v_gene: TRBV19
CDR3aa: CATEPRSNTEAFF
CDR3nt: TGTGCCACCGAGCCCCGTTCGAACACTGAAGCTTTCTTT

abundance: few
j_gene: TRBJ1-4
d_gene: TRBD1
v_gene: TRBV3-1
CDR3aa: CASSQGAQGVFEKLFF
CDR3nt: TGTGCCAGCAGCCAAGGGGCGCAGGGGGTCTTTGAAAAACTGTTTTTT

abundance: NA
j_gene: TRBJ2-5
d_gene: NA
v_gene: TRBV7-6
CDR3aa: CARRSEMGETQYF
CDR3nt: TGTGCCAGGAGGTCGGAGATGGGAGAGACCCAGTACTTC

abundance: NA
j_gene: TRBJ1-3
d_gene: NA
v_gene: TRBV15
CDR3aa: CATSRDRQRLSGNTIYF
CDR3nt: TGTGCCACCAGCAGAGATCGTCAACGGCTCTCTGGAAACACCATATATTTT

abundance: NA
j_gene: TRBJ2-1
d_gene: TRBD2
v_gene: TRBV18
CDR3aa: CASSLSGGGAMSQFF
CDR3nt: TGTGCCAGCTCACTATCGGGCGGGGGTGCAATGAGTCAGTTCTTC

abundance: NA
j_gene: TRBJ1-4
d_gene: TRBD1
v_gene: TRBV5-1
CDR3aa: CASSILGTGGTNEKLFF
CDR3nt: TGCGCCAGCAGCATTCTCGGGACAGGCGGAACTAATGAAAAACTGTTTTTT

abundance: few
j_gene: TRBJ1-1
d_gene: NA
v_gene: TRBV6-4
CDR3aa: CASSDGALNTEAFF
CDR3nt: TGTGCCAGCAGTGACGGGGCTTTGAACACTGAAGCTTTCTTT

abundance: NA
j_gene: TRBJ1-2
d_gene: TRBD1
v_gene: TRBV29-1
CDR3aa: CSVRQGKGYGYTF
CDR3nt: TGCAGCGTCAGACAGGGAAAAGGCTATGGCTACACCTTC

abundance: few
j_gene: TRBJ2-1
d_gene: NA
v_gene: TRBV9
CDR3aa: CASSSRLWNEQFF
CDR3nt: TGTGCCAGCAGCTCTAGACTGTGGAATGAGCAGTTCTTC

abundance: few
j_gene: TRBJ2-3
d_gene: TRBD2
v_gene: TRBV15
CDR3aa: CATSRGLAADTQYF
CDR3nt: TGTGCCACCAGCAGAGGTCTAGCGGCAGATACGCAGTATTTT

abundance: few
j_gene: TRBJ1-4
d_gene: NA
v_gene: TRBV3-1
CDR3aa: CASSQVTDEKLFF
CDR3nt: TGTGCCAGCAGCCAAGTGACGGATGAAAAACTGTTTTTT

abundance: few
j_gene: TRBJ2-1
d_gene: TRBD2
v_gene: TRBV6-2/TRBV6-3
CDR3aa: CASSYSSGRVHNEQFF
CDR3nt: TGTGCCAGCAGTTACTCGAGCGGGAGGGTCCACAATGAGCAGTTCTTC

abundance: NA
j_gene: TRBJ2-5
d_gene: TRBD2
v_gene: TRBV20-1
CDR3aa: CSARAGTSKETQYF
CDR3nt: TGCAGTGCTAGAGCCGGGACTAGCAAAGAGACCCAGTACTTC

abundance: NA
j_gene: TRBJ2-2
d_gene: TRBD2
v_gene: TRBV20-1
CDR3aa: CSARDSSGRNTGELFF
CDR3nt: TGCAGTGCTAGAGATAGTAGCGGGAGGAACACCGGGGAGCTGTTTTTT

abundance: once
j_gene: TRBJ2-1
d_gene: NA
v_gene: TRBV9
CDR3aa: CASSPRDSYNEQFF
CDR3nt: TGTGCCAGCAGCCCTCGGGACTCTTACAATGAGCAGTTCTTC

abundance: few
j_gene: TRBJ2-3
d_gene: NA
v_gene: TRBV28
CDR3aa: CASTVGREDTQYF
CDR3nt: TGTGCCAGCACTGTTGGCAGGGAAGATACGCAGTATTTT

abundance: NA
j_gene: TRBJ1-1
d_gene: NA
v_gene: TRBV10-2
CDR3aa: CASSGAGLEAFF
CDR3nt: TGCGCCAGCAGTGGGGCGGGGTTGGAAGCTTTCTTT

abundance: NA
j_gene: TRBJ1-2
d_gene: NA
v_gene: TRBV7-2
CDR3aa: CASSFDSYGYTF
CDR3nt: TGTGCCAGCAGCTTCGACAGCTATGGCTACACCTTC

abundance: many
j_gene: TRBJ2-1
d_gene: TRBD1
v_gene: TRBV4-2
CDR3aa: CASSQDWDRGYNEQFF
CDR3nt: TGTGCCAGCAGCCAAGATTGGGACAGGGGGTACAATGAGCAGTTCTTC

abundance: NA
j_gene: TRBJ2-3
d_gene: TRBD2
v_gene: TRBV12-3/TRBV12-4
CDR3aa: CASSRIRRGATTDTQYF
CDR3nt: TGTGCCAGCAGCCGGATTCGGCGGGGGGCAACCACAGATACGCAGTATTTT